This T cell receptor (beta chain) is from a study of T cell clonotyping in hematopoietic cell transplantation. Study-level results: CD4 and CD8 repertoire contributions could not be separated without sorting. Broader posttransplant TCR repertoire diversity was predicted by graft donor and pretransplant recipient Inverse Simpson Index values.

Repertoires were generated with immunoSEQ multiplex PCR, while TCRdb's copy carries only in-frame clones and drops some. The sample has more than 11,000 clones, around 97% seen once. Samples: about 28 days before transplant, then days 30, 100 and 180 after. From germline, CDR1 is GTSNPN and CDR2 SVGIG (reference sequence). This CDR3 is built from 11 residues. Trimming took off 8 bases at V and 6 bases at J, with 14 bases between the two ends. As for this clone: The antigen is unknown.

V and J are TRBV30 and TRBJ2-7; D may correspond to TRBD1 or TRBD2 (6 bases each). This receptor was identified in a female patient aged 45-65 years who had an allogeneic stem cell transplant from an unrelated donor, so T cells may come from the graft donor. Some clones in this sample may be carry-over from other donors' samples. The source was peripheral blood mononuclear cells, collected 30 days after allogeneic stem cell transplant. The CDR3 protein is CAAPQGGEQYF. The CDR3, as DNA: TGTGCCGCTCCACAGGGAGGCGAGCAGTACTTC.